This TCR beta chain was captured by sequencing in a study of T cell responses to AZD1222 COVID-19 vaccine. Overall study findings and caveats: Two AZD1222 administrations were followed by greater Spike-specific TCR breadth and depth.

Between the trimmed V and J ends, which lost 0 bases and 10 bases, there was a span of 8 bases. Germline V gene lookup returns CDR1 KGHDR and CDR2 SFDVKD. The CDR3 contains 12 residues. Details on this clone: What it binds is unknown.

The assay was immunoSEQ multiplex PCR, and TCRdb's table has in-frame clones only and misses some. The table has about 120,000 clones, roughly 84% seen once. Sequenced material: peripheral blood, taken on day 0 of AZD1222 vaccination. The J gene is TRBJ1-1, the V gene TRBV24-1, with D maybe TRBD1 (5 bases). This receptor was taken from an adult in good health. The CDR3 here is CATSDLTGRAFF. CDR3 in DNA: TGTGCCACCAGTGATTTGACAGGAAGAGCTTTCTTT.